One and the same sample provided the 16 T cell receptor beta chains below, sequenced in a study of cytomegalovirus exposure and HLA in healthy donors. PCR employed 60 Vbeta and 13 Jbeta primers. Repertoires were generated with immunoSEQ multiplex PCR, while TCRdb's copy carries only in-frame clones and drops some. In the table there are roughly 200,000 clones, 82% of which are singletons. Sequencing was carried out using PBMCs. These receptors came from a woman between 40 and 55 years old in good health and CMV-seronegative.

V and J are TRBV7-2 and TRBJ1-2; D may be TRBD1 (5 bases). This CDR3 is 14 amino acids long. Trimming took 1 base from V and 7 from J, leaving 13 bases between them. Germline loops: CDR1 SGHTA, CDR2 FQGNSA. The CDR3 is CASSLDPGSGGYTF. The CDR3 DNA follows: TGTGCCAGCAGCTTAGACCCAGGGTCTGGTGGCTACACCTTC.

The rearrangement links TRBV6-5 to TRBJ1-6; maybe TRBD1 (5 bases). Germline CDR1 MNHEY, CDR2 SVGAGI. The CDR3 totals 16 residues. Trimming took 2 bases from V and 1 from J, leaving 9 bases between them. CDR3 in DNA: TGTGCCAGCAGTTACCTCGGGGGATCCTATAATTCACCCCTCCACTTT. Its protein is CASSYLGGSYNSPLHF.

This sequence joins TRBV4-3 and TRBJ2-1; 10 positions agree with TRBD2. Unmatched junction bases numbered 8, after V lost 0 bases and J lost 9 bases. Looked up from germline, CDR1 is LGHNA and CDR2 is YSLEER. This CDR3 is built from 16 residues. The CDR3, as DNA: TGCGCCAGCAGCCAAGATCGGAGCGGGGGGGCATTTGAGCAGTTCTTC. Translated, it gives CASSQDRSGGAFEQFF.

In the case of this clone: A junction boundary mismatches the germline segment, possibly from a read error. The rearrangement uses TRBV6-6 and TRBJ2-3; perhaps TRBD2 as D (5 bases). The CDR3 covers 12 residues. Germline values: CDR1 MNHNY, CDR2 SVGAGI (reference sequence). CDR3 bases: TGTGCCAGCAGTTCTAGCATAGATACGCAGTATTTT. It encodes CASSSSIDTQYF.

This clone was seen more than once but under ten times. The chain links TRBV5-1 to TRBJ2-1, with TRBD2 matching 11 bases. The V gene's germline CDR1 is SGHRS and CDR2 YFSETQ. The J segment lost 4 bases and the V segment lost 2 bases, leaving 2 bases of the junction unmatched. The CDR3 consists of 15 residues. CDR3 in DNA: TGCGCCAGCAGCTTTAGCGGGGGGGGTTACAATGAGCAGTTCTTC. It codes for CASSFSGGGYNEQFF.

The rearrangement uses TRBV19 and TRBJ1-1, with a weak D call TRBD1 (5 bases). The CDR3 has 15 amino acids. The V end lost 6 bases, the J end lost 1 base, and 15 bases lay between the germline ends. CDR1 LNHDA and CDR2 SQIVND come from the germline V gene (reference sequence). CDR3 bases: TGTGCCAGTAGGGGAGGGGCGCGGGGGAACACTGAAGCTTTCTTT. This encodes CASRGGARGNTEAFF.

The genes are TRBV5-4 and TRBJ2-2, with 9 nucleotides matching TRBD1. This CDR3 has 15 residues. Germline V CDR1 and CDR2: SGHNT, YYREEE (reference sequence). The V gene end was trimmed by 3 bases and the J gene end by 8 bases; junction bases not matched to a gene: 8. The DNA of the CDR3 is TGTGCCAGCAGCTCCGGGACAGGGAGTCGGGGGGAGCTGTTTTTT. Its protein product is CASSSGTGSRGELFF.

This clone was found a few times. The same CDR3 arises from other DNA sequences in this sample as well. The chain couples TRBV5-1 to TRBJ2-7; TRBD2 aligns across 9 bases. The junction had 2 bases not matched to a gene; V was cut back by 0 bases and J by 1 base. CDR1 is SGHRS, CDR2 YFSETQ, per germline. The CDR3 contains 15 residues. The CDR3 is CASSLGSGGSYEQYF. The CDR3, as DNA: TGCGCCAGCAGCTTGGGAAGCGGGGGGTCCTACGAGCAGTACTTC.

The chain joins TRBV9 to TRBJ2-2; D is possibly TRBD1 (6 bases). The V end was cut by 0 bases, the J end by 6 bases, with 12 bases between. The CDR3 sequence is 15 residues long. Germline CDR1 reads SGDLS; CDR2 reads YYNGEE. CDR3 sequence: CASSVEVSGAGELFF. As DNA, the CDR3 is TGTGCCAGCAGCGTAGAAGTATCAGGGGCCGGGGAGCTGTTTTTT.

The rearrangement uses TRBV7-6 and TRBJ2-7, with a tentative D call TRBD1 (6 bases). This CDR3 is built from 14 residues. Germline CDR1 reads SGHVS; CDR2 reads FNYEAQ. Trimming shortened V by 9 bases and J by 1 base, and 16 bases separated the two germline ends. Here the CDR3 DNA reads TGTGCCAGTGAACCGGGACACGGATCCTACGAGCAGTACTTC. Residues: CASEPGHGSYEQYF.

The chain links TRBV7-2 to TRBJ1-6; no clear D gene. V gave up 5 bases and J gave up 7 bases, with 9 bases separating them. Germline CDR1 and CDR2: SGHTA and FQGNSA. The CDR3 is 13 residues long. The CDR3 protein is CASSESVNSPLHF. In nucleotides, the CDR3 is TGTGCCAGCAGCGAATCGGTCAATTCACCCCTCCACTTT.

The rearrangement uses TRBV6-5 and TRBJ2-7, with unresolved D. V lost 6 bases and J lost 9, with 9 bases in between. This CDR3 has 10 amino acids. Germline assignment: CDR1 MNHEY and CDR2 SVGAGI. The DNA of the CDR3 is TGTGCCAGCAGCCTACAGCCGCAGTACTTC. Its translation is CASSLQPQYF.

The V and J genes are TRBV27 and TRBJ2-5; 9 bases are shared with TRBD1. Matching the DNA end better, TRBJ2-7 makes the J call doubtful. The germline V gene has CDR1 MNHEY and CDR2 SMNVEV (reference sequence). This CDR3 is 14 amino acids long. CDR3 region: CASRGQGKIYEQYF. The CDR3 coding sequence is TGTGCCAGCAGGGGACAGGGTAAGATTTACGAGCAGTACTTC.

This clone was detected once. The chain combines TRBV9 with TRBJ2-7, with D unclear. In germline, CDR1 is SGDLS, CDR2 YYNGEE. The length of the CDR3 is 13 residues. V dropped 0 bases and J dropped 4 bases, with 8 bases sitting between them. The DNA of the CDR3 is TGTGCCAGCAGCGTAGGGGCCGAGTACGAGCAGTACTTC. Protein sequence: CASSVGAEYEQYF.

V usage is TRBV5-4 and J usage is TRBJ2-3, with D possibly matching TRBD1 (6 bases). Looked up from germline, CDR1 is SGHNT and CDR2 is YYREEE (reference sequence). V lost 2 bases, J lost 4 bases, and 11 bases lay in between. The CDR3 covers 14 residues. This chain's CDR3 is CASSLWGPADTQYF. The CDR3 bases are TGTGCCAGCAGCTTATGGGGGCCGGCAGATACGCAGTATTTT. Variable domain in full (rest from reference TRBV5-4 and TRBJ2-3): ETGVTQSPTHLIKTRGQQVTLRCSSQSGHNTVSWYQQALGQGPQFIFQYYREEENGRGNFPPRFSGLQFPNYSSELNVNALELDDSALYLCASSLWGPADTQYFGPGTRLTVL.

The CDR3 nucleotides read TGTGCCAGCACCGCCCGGGGGAGCCGATATAACTATGGCTACACCTTC. Amino acids: CASTARGSRYNYGYTF. V and J are TRBV5-4 and TRBJ1-2, with D perhaps TRBD1 (5 bases). V was trimmed by 6 bases and J by 1 base, leaving 19 bases between them. Germline V gene lookup returns CDR1 SGHNT and CDR2 YYREEE (reference sequence). The CDR3 runs to 16 residues.